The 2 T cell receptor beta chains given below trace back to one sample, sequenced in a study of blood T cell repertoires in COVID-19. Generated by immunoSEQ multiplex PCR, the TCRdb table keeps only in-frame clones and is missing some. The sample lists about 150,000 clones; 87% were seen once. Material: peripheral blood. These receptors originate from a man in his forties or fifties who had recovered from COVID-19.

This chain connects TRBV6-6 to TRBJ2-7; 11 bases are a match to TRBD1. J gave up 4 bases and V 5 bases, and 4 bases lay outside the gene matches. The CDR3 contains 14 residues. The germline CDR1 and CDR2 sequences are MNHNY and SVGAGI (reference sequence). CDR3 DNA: TGTGCCAGCAGTATGGGACAGGGGGGGTACGAGCAGTACTTC. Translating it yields CASSMGQGGYEQYF.

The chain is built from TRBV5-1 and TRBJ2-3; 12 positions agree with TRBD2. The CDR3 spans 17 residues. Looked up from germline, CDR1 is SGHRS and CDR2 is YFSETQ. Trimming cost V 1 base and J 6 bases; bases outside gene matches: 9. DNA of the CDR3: TGCGCCAGCAGCTTGAGGCCTAGCGGGGGGGCCTTCGATACGCAGTATTTT. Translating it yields CASSLRPSGGAFDTQYF.